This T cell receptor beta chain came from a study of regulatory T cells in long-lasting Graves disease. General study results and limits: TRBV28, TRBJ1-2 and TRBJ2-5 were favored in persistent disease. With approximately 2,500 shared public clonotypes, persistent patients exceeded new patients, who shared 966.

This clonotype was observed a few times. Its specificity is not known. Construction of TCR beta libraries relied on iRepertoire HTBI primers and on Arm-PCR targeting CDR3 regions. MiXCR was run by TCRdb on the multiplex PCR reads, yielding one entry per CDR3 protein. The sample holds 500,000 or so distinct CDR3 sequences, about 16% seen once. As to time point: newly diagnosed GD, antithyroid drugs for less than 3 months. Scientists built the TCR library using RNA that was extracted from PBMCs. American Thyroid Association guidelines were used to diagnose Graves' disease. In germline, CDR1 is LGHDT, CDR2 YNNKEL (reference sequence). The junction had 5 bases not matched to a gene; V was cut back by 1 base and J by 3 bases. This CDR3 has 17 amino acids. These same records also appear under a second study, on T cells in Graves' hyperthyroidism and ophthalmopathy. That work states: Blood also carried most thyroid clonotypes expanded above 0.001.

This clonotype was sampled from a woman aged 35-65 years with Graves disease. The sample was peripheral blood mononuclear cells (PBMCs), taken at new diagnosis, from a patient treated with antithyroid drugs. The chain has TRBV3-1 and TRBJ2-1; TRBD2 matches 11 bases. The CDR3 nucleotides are TGTGCCAGCAGCCAAGGGTCTAGCGGGGGGAACTACAATGAGCAGTTCTTC. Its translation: CASSQGSSGGNYNEQFF.